This TCR beta chain was identified during a study of blood T cells in healthy people across ages. Findings and caveats of the study: Both naive CD4+ cell counts and diversity were greater in long-lived donors than in aged donors. As age increased, TCR beta diversity per million T cells fell in a roughly linear fashion. The CMV status of each donor remained undetermined, and this could have confounded shifts in expanded clonotypes.

Germline V gene lookup returns CDR1 SGHAT and CDR2 FQNNGV. V was trimmed by 5 bases and J by 7 bases, leaving 17 bases between them. This CDR3 has 14 amino acids. This clonotype was detected many times. Antigen: not known. A second roughly 6 to 12 cycle PCR used barcoded and J-beta primers. Each sample yielded at least 3 million CDR3-containing paired-end reads. TCRdb re-called the 5' RACE reads with MiXCR, one entry per CDR3 protein. The data contain 550,000 to 750,000 distinct CDR3 sequences, around 20% of them singletons. This sequence was found in a man between 65 and 80 years old in good health. Sample: blood. V is TRBV11-2 and J is TRBJ2-5; TRBD1 is a possible D gene (6 bases). CDR3 nucleotide sequence: TGTGCCAGCAGCCCCCGTCAGGGGATAGGGACCCAGTACTTC. As protein: CASSPRQGIGTQYF.